Each of the 27 T cell receptor beta chains below was sequenced from the same sample in a study of T cell responses to AZD1222 COVID-19 vaccine. Data came from immunoSEQ multiplex PCR; TCRdb stores just in-frame clones and leaves some out. The sample yields around 120,000 clones, around 94% seen once. The input for sequencing was peripheral blood, taken on day 0 of AZD1222 vaccination. These receptors came from an adult in good health.

The chain links TRBV7-2 to TRBJ2-3; 10 positions agree with TRBD2. The ends lost 5 bases at V and 4 bases at J; junction bases unmatched: 3. The CDR3 is made up of 14 amino acids. The germline V gene encodes CDR1 SGHTA and CDR2 FQGNSA. CDR3 amino acids: CASSPTSGADTQYF. DNA of the CDR3: TGTGCCAGCAGCCCAACTAGCGGGGCAGATACGCAGTATTTT.

The chain recombines TRBV7-2 with TRBJ2-5, with a weak D call TRBD1 (8 bases). Per the germline V gene, CDR1 is SGHTA and CDR2 is FQGNSA. V shed 0 bases and J shed 3 bases, with 14 bases lying between them. The CDR3 spans 16 residues. The CDR3 region has the DNA TGTGCCAGCAGCTTAGCCACAGGGGGGGTTGAAGAGACCCAGTACTTC. This codes for CASSLATGGVEETQYF.

In this sample, this clone turned up once. This rearrangement joins TRBV28 to TRBJ1-2, with 8 bases fitting TRBD1. Per the germline V gene, CDR1 is MDHEN and CDR2 is SYDVKM. The V and J ends lost 5 bases and 3 bases, in that order; junction bases with no gene match: 8. The CDR3 loop spans 15 amino acids. The chain's CDR3 is CASSPRTGRDYGYTF. The CDR3 DNA reads TGTGCCAGCAGTCCCCGGACAGGGCGGGACTATGGCTACACCTTC.

This clone was picked up a small number of times. The DNA for the CDR3 is TGTGCCACCAGCAGAGATTTGGGGGACAGCTCGCCCCTCCACTTT. It codes for CATSRDLGDSSPLHF. The chain recombines TRBV15 with TRBJ1-6, with 7 bases fitting TRBD1. With 0 bases clipped from V and 13 bases from J, the junction kept 9 bases outside the gene matches. This CDR3 region has 15 residues. From germline, CDR1 is LNHNV and CDR2 YYDKDF (reference sequence).

This clone was picked up one time. This chain joins TRBV2 and TRBJ2-1; TRBD2 aligns across 9 bases. Germline V gene sequence: CDR1 SNHLY, CDR2 FYNNEI. J gave up 6 bases and V 6 bases, and 9 bases lay outside the gene matches. The CDR3 runs to 15 residues. The CDR3 here is CASRRGGPEGNEQFF. CDR3 bases: TGTGCCAGCAGGCGGGGGGGGCCGGAGGGCAATGAGCAGTTCTTC.

The chain couples TRBV6-5 to TRBJ1-2; 9 bases fit TRBD1. J lost 6 bases, V lost 3 bases, and 2 bases had no gene match. CDR3 length equals 13 residues. Germline V CDR1 and CDR2: MNHEY, SVGAGI. This CDR3 reads CASSYRTGDGYTF. CDR3 bases: TGTGCCAGCAGTTATAGGACAGGGGATGGCTACACCTTC.

V usage is TRBV4-1 and J usage is TRBJ2-2, with TRBD1 identical over 7 bases. From germline, CDR1 is MGHRA and CDR2 YSYEKL. V shed 4 bases and J 4 bases; nucleotides not matched to a gene: 12. The CDR3 runs to 17 residues. The CDR3: CASSLFMDRIATGELFF. CDR3 coding DNA: TGCGCCAGCAGCCTCTTTATGGACAGGATAGCCACCGGGGAGCTGTTTTTT.

V is TRBV7-9 and J is TRBJ2-7; tentative D call: TRBD2 (5 bases). Germline assignment: CDR1 SEHNR and CDR2 FQNEAQ (reference sequence). V was trimmed by 5 bases and J by 6 bases, leaving 20 bases between them. The CDR3 loop spans 15 amino acids. The CDR3 loop reads CASSQGSRSPGEQYF. In DNA form, the CDR3 reads TGTGCCAGCAGCCAAGGGAGTAGATCTCCTGGCGAGCAGTACTTC.

The chain recombines TRBV14 with TRBJ2-3, with 8 nucleotides matching TRBD2. The junction had 8 bases not matched to a gene; V was cut back by 1 base and J by 2 bases. The CDR3 sequence is 17 residues long. Germline CDR1 reads SGHDN; CDR2 reads FVKESK. This CDR3 reads CASSQGSARGATDTQYF. The CDR3 bases are TGTGCCAGCAGCCAAGGATCAGCGCGGGGGGCCACAGATACGCAGTATTTT.

The chain has TRBV6-5 and TRBJ1-1, with D tentatively TRBD1 (5 bases). CDR1 MNHEY and CDR2 SVGAGI come from the germline V gene. CDR3 length: 14 amino acids. V dropped 1 base and J dropped 4 bases, with 10 bases sitting between them. In nucleotides, the CDR3 is TGTGCCAGCAGTTACTGGCAGGGCGGCACTGAAGCTTTCTTT. It codes for CASSYWQGGTEAFF.

This chain connects TRBV7-9 to TRBJ1-2; 11 positions match TRBD1. Germline CDR1 SEHNR, CDR2 FQNEAQ (reference sequence). CDR3 length: 15 residues. The junction had 4 bases not matched to a gene; V was cut back by 3 bases and J by 4 bases. CDR3 in amino acids: CASSFAGTGGYGYTF. CDR3 nucleotides: TGTGCCAGCAGCTTCGCCGGGACAGGGGGCTATGGCTACACCTTC.

This chain uses TRBV2 with TRBJ1-2, with D possibly TRBD1 on 6 matching bases. Deletions cut 5 bases from V and 7 bases from J, with 17 bases between. CDR3 length: 14 amino acids. The germline V gene encodes CDR1 SNHLY and CDR2 FYNNEI. The CDR3 region has the DNA TGTGCCAGCAGTTCCGAGAGGGGGACAAGTGGCTACACCTTC. Amino acid sequence: CASSSERGTSGYTF.

J is TRBJ2-1 and V is TRBV21-1; the D call of TRBD1 is as the table states it, not checked on the DNA. TRBV21-1 is a listed pseudogene. This CDR3 contains 15 residues. The CDR3 spells CARKRRDREYNEQFF. The CDR3 nucleotides are TGTGCCAGAAAACGCCGGGACAGGGAATACAATGAGCAGTTCTTC.

This chain uses TRBV10-3 with TRBJ2-7; 8 positions agree with TRBD2. This CDR3 has 15 amino acids. Germline assignment: CDR1 ENHRY and CDR2 SYGVKD. The junction had 4 bases not matched to a gene; V was cut back by 3 bases and J by 0 bases. The CDR3 DNA reads TGTGCCATCAGTGATAGCGGGACCCGCTCCTACGAGCAGTACTTC. Its translation: CAISDSGTRSYEQYF.

The V call is TRBV18, the J call TRBJ2-7; 10 nucleotides match TRBD2. In germline, CDR1 is KGHSH, CDR2 LQKENI. J gave up 5 bases and V 3 bases, and 13 bases lay outside the gene matches. CDR3 length: 17 amino acids. The CDR3 nucleotides read TGTGCCAGCTCACCTCTGGGGTTAGCGGGGGGCCCCCACGAGCAGTACTTC. Its translation is CASSPLGLAGGPHEQYF.

The rearrangement joins TRBV4-3 to TRBJ1-4, with D perhaps TRBD1 (6 bases). The germline V gene has CDR1 LGHNA and CDR2 YSLEER. This CDR3 has 14 amino acids. With 4 bases removed from V and 10 bases from J, the gap between germline ends came to 16 bases. In DNA form, the CDR3 reads TGCGCCAGCAGCCCGAATCCCAGAGGGGGAAAACTGTTTTTT. It codes for CASSPNPRGGKLFF.

This sequence joins TRBV30 and TRBJ1-2; D is undetermined. CDR3 length: 14 residues. CDR1 is GTSNPN, CDR2 SVGIG, per germline (reference sequence). V dropped 3 bases and J dropped 2 bases, with 13 bases sitting between them. CDR3 region: CAWRGPGDNYGYTF. The CDR3 DNA reads as TGTGCCTGGAGAGGGCCGGGAGACAACTATGGCTACACCTTC. The whole variable domain, filled in from reference TRBV30 and TRBJ1-2, reads SQTIHQWPATLVQPVGSPLSLECTVEGTSNPNLYWYRQAAGRGLQLLFYSVGIGQISSEVPQNLSASRPQDRQFILSSKKLLLSDSGFYLCAWRGPGDNYGYTFGSGTRLTVV.

V usage is TRBV27 and J usage is TRBJ1-6, with D possibly TRBD1 on 6 matching bases. Germline loops: CDR1 MNHEY, CDR2 SMNVEV (reference sequence). CDR3 length equals 15 residues. V lost 3 bases and J 9 bases, leaving 15 bases between the germline ends. The CDR3 bases are TGTGCCAGCAGTTTCGCACAGGGACAAGGTTCACCCCTCCACTTT. Translated: CASSFAQGQGSPLHF.

V is TRBV2 and J is TRBJ1-2; D unresolved. The V gene's germline CDR1 is SNHLY and CDR2 FYNNEI. The length of the CDR3 is 13 residues. The germline V and J ends were trimmed by 1 base and 8 bases, with 11 bases remaining between them. The CDR3 region is CASSEVAGWGYTF. CDR3 bases: TGTGCCAGCAGTGAAGTAGCGGGATGGGGCTACACCTTC.

The rearrangement joins TRBV25-1 to TRBJ1-5; tentative D call: TRBD1 (5 bases). The germline gives CDR1 MGHDK, CDR2 SYGVNS. The CDR3 covers 14 residues. Trimming shortened V by 6 bases and J by 3 bases, and 12 bases separated the two germline ends. The CDR3 sequence: CASRGPLSNQPQHF. The CDR3 DNA is TGTGCCAGCAGGGGGCCTCTATCCAATCAGCCCCAGCATTTT.

The chain has TRBV19 and TRBJ1-2; the D is unclear. V lost 7 bases to trimming and J lost 1 base, with 16 bases between them. Germline CDR1 reads LNHDA; CDR2 reads SQIVND (reference sequence). The CDR3 is 15 amino acids. CDR3 protein: CASIDWGSLNYGYTF. The DNA of the CDR3 is TGTGCCAGTATAGACTGGGGATCACTTAACTATGGCTACACCTTC.

The V call is TRBV5-1, the J call TRBJ2-7, with D hard to call. This CDR3 contains 13 residues. Trimming removed 1 base from V and 1 base from J, with 6 bases in between. Looked up from germline, CDR1 is SGHRS and CDR2 is YFSETQ. CDR3 in amino acids: CASSLTESYEQYF. For the CDR3, the DNA is TGCGCCAGCAGCTTGACCGAATCCTACGAGCAGTACTTC.

V is TRBV18 and J is TRBJ1-2; TRBD1 might be the D (5 bases). V was cut by 3 bases and J by 1 base, with 15 bases left in between. Per germline, CDR1 KGHSH and CDR2 LQKENI. The CDR3 runs 16 residues. This CDR3 is CASSPSFGTDNYGYTF. DNA for the CDR3: TGTGCCAGCTCACCTTCCTTTGGGACGGATAACTATGGCTACACCTTC. The complete variable domain, with remaining parts taken from reference TRBV18 and TRBJ1-2, reads NAGVMQNPRHLVRRRGQEARLRCSPMKGHSHVYWYRQLPEEGLKFMVYLQKENIIDESGMPKERFSAEFPKEGPSILRIQQVVRGDSAAYFCASSPSFGTDNYGYTFGSGTRLTVV.

The chain links TRBV20-1 to TRBJ1-1; D remains unclear. The germline CDR1 and CDR2 sequences are DFQATT and SNEGSKA (reference sequence). This CDR3 has 11 residues. V gave up 7 bases and J gave up 1 base, with 7 bases separating them. CDR3 region: CSGERNTEAFF. The CDR3 region has the DNA TGCAGTGGGGAGAGGAACACTGAAGCTTTCTTT.

This clone was observed once. This chain joins TRBV5-5 and TRBJ2-1; tentative D call: TRBD1 (6 bases). Trimming shortened V by 0 bases and J by 4 bases, and 11 bases separated the two germline ends. Per germline, CDR1 SGHKS and CDR2 YYEKEE (reference sequence). CDR3 length: 15 residues. CDR3 DNA sequence: TGTGCCAGCAGCTTGGGGGCAGGGGCGTACAATGAGCAGTTCTTC. It encodes CASSLGAGAYNEQFF.

The rearrangement uses TRBV27 and TRBJ1-6, with a possible D match to TRBD1 (6 bases). V lost 2 bases and J 9 bases, leaving 11 bases between the germline ends. Germline V gives CDR1 MNHEY, CDR2 SMNVEV (reference sequence). CDR3 length: 14 residues. The CDR3 protein is CASSLAQGGSPLHF. CDR3 DNA: TGTGCCAGCAGTTTAGCACAGGGTGGTTCACCCCTCCACTTT.

The chain is built from TRBV7-9 and TRBJ2-7; D uncertain. V shed 5 bases and J shed 3 bases, with 11 bases lying between them. Germline CDR1 and CDR2: SEHNR and FQNEAQ (reference sequence). The CDR3 is 13 residues long. The DNA for the CDR3 is TGTGCCAGCAGCCCCGCCCCCGGCTACGAGCAGTACTTC. Translating gives CASSPAPGYEQYF.